These 21 T cell receptor beta chains share one sample of origin, sequenced in a study of PD-1 blockade in classical Hodgkin lymphoma. With no exception, relapse followed autologous stem cell transplantation in all patients, and brentuximab vedotin exposure varied. Sequencing was performed with immunoSEQ multiplex PCR; in TCRdb, only in-frame clones are kept and a portion is missing. In the table there are under 100,000 clones, 92% of which are singletons. The source was peripheral blood mononuclear cells (PBMCs), collected before the second cycle of nivolumab. These receptors originate from a human donor with classical Hodgkin lymphoma.

The CDR3 DNA reads as TGTGCCAGCAGCGTAGGAGTGGGGGGGAATCAGCCCCAGCATTTT. This encodes CASSVGVGGNQPQHF. The chain carries TRBV9 and TRBJ1-5, with a possible D match to TRBD1 (5 bases). This CDR3 is built from 15 residues. V lost 0 bases and J lost 4, with 11 bases in between. CDR1 and CDR2 from the germline V gene are SGDLS and YYNGEE.

The CDR3 DNA is TGTGCCAGCAGCTTAGTTGGGGGCATCTCAAACACCATATATTTT. Protein sequence: CASSLVGGISNTIYF. The gene calls are TRBV7-2 and TRBJ1-3, with a tentative D call TRBD1 (6 bases). CDR3 length: 15 amino acids. Per germline, CDR1 SGHTA and CDR2 FQGNSA. Trimming cost V 1 base and J 6 bases, with 13 bases left between them. Complete variable domain (other parts from reference TRBV7-2 and TRBJ1-3): GAGVSQSPSNKVTEKGKDVELRCDPISGHTALYWYRQSLGQGLEFLIYFQGNSAPDKSGLPSDRFSAERTGGSVSTLTIQRTQQEDSAVYLCASSLVGGISNTIYFGEGSWLTVV.

V is TRBV11-1 and J is TRBJ1-1; D perhaps matches TRBD1 (5 bases). Trimming left V 5 bases short and J 0 bases short, with 13 bases between. Germline-derived CDR1 and CDR2 are SGHAT and FQDESV (reference sequence). CDR3 size: 15 residues. CDR3 in amino acids: CASSPRGSMNTEAFF. The CDR3 DNA sequence: TGTGCCAGCAGCCCGAGGGGTTCCATGAACACTGAAGCTTTCTTT.

This clone was detected a few times. The gene calls are TRBV29-1 and TRBJ1-1; D might be TRBD1 (5 bases). The germline V and J ends were trimmed by 7 bases and 0 bases, with 6 bases remaining between them. Germline CDR1 reads SQVTM; CDR2 reads ANQGSEA. The CDR3 is 11 amino acids. CDR3 bases: TGCAGCGCAGGGATGAACACTGAAGCTTTCTTT. Translated, it gives CSAGMNTEAFF.

This chain connects TRBV27 to TRBJ2-3, with 8 bases that match TRBD1. V was clipped by 3 bases and J by 1 base; unmatched bases: 3. The germline V gene encodes CDR1 MNHEY and CDR2 SMNVEV (reference sequence). The CDR3 has 15 residues. The CDR3 sequence: CASSFSGQGTDTQYF. The CDR3 DNA sequence: TGTGCCAGCAGTTTCTCGGGACAGGGCACAGATACGCAGTATTTT.

The CDR3 is CASSLISGRTYNEQFF. CDR3 DNA sequence: TGCGCCAGCAGCTTGATTAGCGGGAGGACCTACAATGAGCAGTTCTTC. This chain joins TRBV5-1 and TRBJ2-1, with 10 bases aligning to TRBD2. Germline CDR1 and CDR2: SGHRS and YFSETQ. The CDR3 is 16 residues long. V dropped 1 base and J dropped 2; count of bases not matched to a gene: 3.

The chain recombines TRBV5-1 with TRBJ2-1, with a weak D call TRBD2 (5 bases). CDR3 length equals 14 residues. The germline gives CDR1 SGHRS, CDR2 YFSETQ. Trimming left V 5 bases short and J 1 base short, with 10 bases between. CDR3 in amino acids: CASREETSYNEQFF. The CDR3 DNA reads TGCGCCAGCAGGGAGGAGACGTCCTACAATGAGCAGTTCTTC. The full variable domain, rest sourced from reference TRBV5-1 and TRBJ2-1, is KAGVTQTPRYLIKTRGQQVTLSCSPISGHRSVSWYQQTPGQGLQFLFEYFSETQRNKGNFPGRFSGRQFSNSRSEMNVSTLELGDSALYLCASREETSYNEQFFGPGTRLTVL.

The chain has TRBV29-1 and TRBJ1-5; 9 bases map to TRBD1. From germline, CDR1 is SQVTM and CDR2 ANQGSEA. This CDR3 is 14 amino acids long. V shed 3 bases and J 7 bases; nucleotides not matched to a gene: 7. The CDR3, as DNA: TGCAGCGTTGATCTGGGACAGGGTGACCAGCCCCAGCATTTT. It is translated as CSVDLGQGDQPQHF.

The rearrangement joins TRBV30 to TRBJ1-1, with D possibly being TRBD1 (5 bases). Per germline, CDR1 GTSNPN and CDR2 SVGIG (reference sequence). The CDR3 is 15 amino acids. The V gene lost 0 bases and the J gene lost 0 bases, with 11 bases spanning the gap. CDR3 DNA sequence: TGTGCCTGGAGTGTACATGGGGGATTGAACACTGAAGCTTTCTTT. Translating it yields CAWSVHGGLNTEAFF.

This chain uses TRBV29-1 with TRBJ2-2; D perhaps matches TRBD1 (6 bases). The CDR3 consists of 13 residues. CDR1 is SQVTM and CDR2 is ANQGSEA in the germline V gene. The CDR3 protein is CSYRQANTGELFF. As DNA, the CDR3 is TGCAGTTATCGACAGGCAAACACCGGGGAGCTGTTTTTT.

The chain combines TRBV29-1 with TRBJ2-5; 8 positions agree with TRBD1. Per the germline V gene, CDR1 is SQVTM and CDR2 is ANQGSEA. There are 13 residues in the CDR3. Unmatched junction bases numbered 8, after V lost 6 bases and J lost 5 bases. CDR3: CSVETRGRETQYF. DNA of the CDR3: TGCAGCGTCGAAACCAGGGGGCGTGAGACCCAGTACTTC.

V usage is TRBV4-1 and J usage is TRBJ2-1; D remains unclear. Trimming removed 1 base at V and 2 bases at J, with 15 bases between. Per germline, CDR1 MGHRA and CDR2 YSYEKL. The length of the CDR3 is 17 residues. The CDR3 loop is CASSQVQSGSTYNEQFF. The CDR3 DNA sequence: TGCGCCAGCAGCCAAGTTCAGTCGGGCAGCACCTACAATGAGCAGTTCTTC.

This clone was observed a handful of times. This chain connects TRBV28 to TRBJ1-1, with D uncertain. Per germline, CDR1 MDHEN and CDR2 SYDVKM. This CDR3 region has 14 residues. V was shortened by 2 bases and J by 3 bases, with 10 bases between the two germline ends. CDR3 DNA: TGTGCCAGCAGTTTAGTGGGGTATGACACTGAAGCTTTCTTT. Translating it yields CASSLVGYDTEAFF.

The chain uses TRBV25-1 and TRBJ2-3; D not resolved. The germline gives CDR1 MGHDK, CDR2 SYGVNS. Trimming stripped 3 bases from V and 5 bases from J, with 3 bases between. There are 11 residues in the CDR3. The CDR3 protein is CASSERDTQYF. As DNA, the CDR3 is TGTGCCAGCAGTGAGAGAGATACGCAGTATTTT.

This clone was seen a single time. The V call is TRBV7-8, the J call TRBJ2-5; D remains unclear. The CDR3 spans 11 residues. Germline CDR1 reads SGHVS; CDR2 reads FQNEAQ. With 5 bases removed from V and 5 bases from J, the gap between germline ends came to 6 bases. This CDR3 reads CASSQAETQYF. CDR3 bases: TGTGCCAGCAGCCAGGCGGAGACCCAGTACTTC.

J is TRBJ2-7 and V is TRBV5-1, with D possibly being TRBD2 (6 bases). The CDR3 runs to 14 residues. V dropped 1 base and J dropped 4 bases, with 12 bases sitting between them. Germline V gives CDR1 SGHRS, CDR2 YFSETQ. The CDR3 DNA follows: TGCGCCAGCAGCTTGTACGGGGAGGATTACGAGCAGTACTTC. This translates into CASSLYGEDYEQYF. Full variable domain (missing parts from reference TRBV5-1 and TRBJ2-7): KAGVTQTPRYLIKTRGQQVTLSCSPISGHRSVSWYQQTPGQGLQFLFEYFSETQRNKGNFPGRFSGRQFSNSRSEMNVSTLELGDSALYLCASSLYGEDYEQYFGPGTRLTVT.

V usage is TRBV5-1 and J usage is TRBJ2-5, with 9 bases aligning to TRBD1. CDR1 is SGHRS, CDR2 YFSETQ, per germline. The trim removed 4 bases at V and 4 bases at J, leaving 5 bases unmatched. The length of the CDR3 is 14 residues. The CDR3 coding sequence is TGCGCCAGCAGCAAAGTGACAGGGGGAGAGACCCAGTACTTC. It yields the protein CASSKVTGGETQYF.

The rearrangement links TRBV6-1 to TRBJ1-5, with no clear D. CDR3 size: 14 residues. The germline V gene encodes CDR1 MNHNS and CDR2 SASEGT. With 5 bases removed from V and 5 bases from J, the gap between germline ends came to 13 bases. DNA for the CDR3: TGTGCCAGCAGTAGGGTGTCCGTTGATCAGCCCCAGCATTTT. Its translation is CASSRVSVDQPQHF.

The chain recombines TRBV6-5 with TRBJ2-7; 10 bases align to TRBD2. Germline trimming cut 2 bases from V and 1 base from J; bases unmatched to any gene: 2. Germline values: CDR1 MNHEY, CDR2 SVGAGI. The CDR3 has 15 amino acids. The chain's CDR3 is CASSYRSGRSYEQYF. The CDR3 DNA reads as TGTGCCAGCAGTTACCGTAGCGGGAGGTCCTACGAGCAGTACTTC.

Here the CDR3 DNA reads TGCGCCAGCAGCTTGGCTACTCAGGGGGCGCGAGCTGAAGCTTTCTTT. It specifies CASSLATQGARAEAFF. The V call is TRBV5-1, the J call TRBJ1-1; 8 bases agree with TRBD1. The V gene's germline CDR1 is SGHRS and CDR2 YFSETQ. There are 16 residues in the CDR3. J lost 6 bases, V lost 0 bases, and 10 bases had no gene match.

The gene calls are TRBV7-3 and TRBJ2-3; 8 bases agree with TRBD2. The germline V gene encodes CDR1 SGHTA and CDR2 FQGTGA. With V trimmed by 3 bases and J by 2 bases, 4 bases remained unmatched. CDR3 length: 15 residues. CDR3 in amino acids: CASSFDGRATDTQYF. The CDR3 DNA follows: TGTGCCAGCAGCTTTGACGGGAGGGCCACAGATACGCAGTATTTT.